The next 3 T cell receptor beta chains were all read from a single sample in a study of shared clonotypes between healthy human individuals. Assay: immunoSEQ multiplex PCR; the TCRdb copy retains only in-frame clones and omits some. The data show approximately 2.3 million clones, 85% to 95% seen once. Sequences were obtained from naive CD4+ T cells from PBMCs. Noted subset: CD45RA+ positively selected. The receptors come from a man younger than 35 in good health. Some clones in this sample may be carry-over from other donors' samples.

The gene calls are TRBV7-2 and TRBJ2-5, with 14 bases aligning to TRBD2. Germline loops: CDR1 SGHTA, CDR2 FQGNSA. Unmatched junction bases numbered 6, after V lost 5 bases and J lost 4 bases. This CDR3 is built from 16 residues. CDR3 nucleotides: TGTGCCAGCAGCCTAGGTGGGACTAGCGGGGGAGAGACCCAGTACTTC. This sequence encodes CASSLGGTSGGETQYF.

The V and J genes are TRBV29-1 and TRBJ1-1; D remains ambiguous. The V gene lost 3 bases and the J gene lost 6 bases, with 8 bases spanning the gap. This CDR3 comprises 11 residues. CDR1 is SQVTM, CDR2 ANQGSEA, per germline. The CDR3 bases are TGCAGCGTTGATAACGGCGCTGAAGCTTTCTTT. Translating it yields CSVDNGAEAFF.

This clone was recorded once. The chain uses TRBV10-1 and TRBJ2-7, with D possibly matching TRBD1 (6 bases). V lost 6 bases and J 7 bases, leaving 22 bases between the germline ends. Germline V gene data show CDR1 as WNHNN and CDR2 as SYGVQD (reference sequence). The CDR3 contains 15 residues. The CDR3 DNA follows: TGCGCCAGCAGCCAAACAGGGTTCCCTTCGGGTGAGCAGTACTTC. This gives the protein CASSQTGFPSGEQYF.